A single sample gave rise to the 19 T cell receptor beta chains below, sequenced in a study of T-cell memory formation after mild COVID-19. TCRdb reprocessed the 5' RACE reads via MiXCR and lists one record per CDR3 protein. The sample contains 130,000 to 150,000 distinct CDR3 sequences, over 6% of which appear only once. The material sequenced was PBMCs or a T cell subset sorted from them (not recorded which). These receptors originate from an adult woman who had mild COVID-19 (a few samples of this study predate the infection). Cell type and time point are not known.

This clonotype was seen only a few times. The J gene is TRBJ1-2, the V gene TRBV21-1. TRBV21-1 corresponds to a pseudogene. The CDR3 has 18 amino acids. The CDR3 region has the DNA TGTGCCAGAACCAAGGAGAGGTGCGGGGGGGCTGGGCTTCGCGGCTACACCTTC. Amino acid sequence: CARTKERCGGAGLRGYTF.

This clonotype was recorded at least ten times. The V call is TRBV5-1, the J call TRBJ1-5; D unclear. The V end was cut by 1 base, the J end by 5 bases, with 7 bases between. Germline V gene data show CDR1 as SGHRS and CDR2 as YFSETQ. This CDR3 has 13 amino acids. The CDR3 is CASSLTQDQPQHF. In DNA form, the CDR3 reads TGCGCCAGCAGCTTGACCCAGGATCAGCCCCAGCATTTT.

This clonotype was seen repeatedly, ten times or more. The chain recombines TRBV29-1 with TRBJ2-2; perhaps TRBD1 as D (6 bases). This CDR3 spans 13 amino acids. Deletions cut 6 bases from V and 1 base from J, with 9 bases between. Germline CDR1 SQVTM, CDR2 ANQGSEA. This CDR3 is CSVGTRNTGELFF. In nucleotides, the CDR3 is TGCAGCGTCGGGACAAGGAACACCGGGGAGCTGTTTTTT.

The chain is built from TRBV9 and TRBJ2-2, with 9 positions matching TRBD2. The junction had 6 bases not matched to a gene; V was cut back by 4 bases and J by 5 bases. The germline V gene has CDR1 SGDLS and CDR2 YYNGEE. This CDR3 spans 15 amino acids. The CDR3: CASSPAGGGTGELFF. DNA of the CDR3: TGTGCCAGCAGCCCAGCGGGAGGCGGTACCGGGGAGCTGTTTTTT.

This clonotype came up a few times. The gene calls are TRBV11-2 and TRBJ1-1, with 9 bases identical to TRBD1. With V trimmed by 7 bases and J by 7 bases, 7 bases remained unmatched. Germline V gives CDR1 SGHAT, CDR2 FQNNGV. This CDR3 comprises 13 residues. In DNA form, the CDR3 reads TGTGCCAGCAAAAAGGACAGGGGACTTGAAGCTTTCTTT. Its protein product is CASKKDRGLEAFF.

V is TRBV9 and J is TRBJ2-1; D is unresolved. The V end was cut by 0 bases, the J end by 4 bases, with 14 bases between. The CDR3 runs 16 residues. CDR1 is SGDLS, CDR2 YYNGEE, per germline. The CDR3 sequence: CASSVAVGQTYNEQFF. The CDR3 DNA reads TGTGCCAGCAGCGTAGCTGTCGGGCAGACATACAATGAGCAGTTCTTC. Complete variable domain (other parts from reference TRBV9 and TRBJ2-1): DSGVTQTPKHLITATGQRVTLRCSPRSGDLSVYWYQQSLDQGLQFLIQYYNGEERAKGNILERFSAQQFPDLHSELNLSSLELGDSALYFCASSVAVGQTYNEQFFGPGTRLTVL.

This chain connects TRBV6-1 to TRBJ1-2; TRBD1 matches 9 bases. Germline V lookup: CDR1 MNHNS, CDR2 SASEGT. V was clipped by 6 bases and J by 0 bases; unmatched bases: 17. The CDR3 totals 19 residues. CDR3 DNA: TGTGCCAGCAGGGCCCCGAATCCGGGACAGGGTTTCCCTAACTATGGCTACACCTTC. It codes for CASRAPNPGQGFPNYGYTF.

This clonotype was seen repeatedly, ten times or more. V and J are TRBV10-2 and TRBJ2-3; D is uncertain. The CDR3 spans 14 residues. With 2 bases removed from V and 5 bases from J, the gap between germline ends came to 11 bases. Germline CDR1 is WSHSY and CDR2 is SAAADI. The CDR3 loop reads CASSERGARDTQYF. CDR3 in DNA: TGCGCCAGCAGTGAGCGTGGAGCAAGAGATACGCAGTATTTT.

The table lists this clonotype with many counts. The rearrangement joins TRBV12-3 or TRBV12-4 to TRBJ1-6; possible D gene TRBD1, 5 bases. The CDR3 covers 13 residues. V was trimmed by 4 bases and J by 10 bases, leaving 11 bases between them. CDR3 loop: CASSYRRVSPLHF. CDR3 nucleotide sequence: TGTGCCAGCAGTTACCGCAGGGTATCACCCCTCCACTTT.

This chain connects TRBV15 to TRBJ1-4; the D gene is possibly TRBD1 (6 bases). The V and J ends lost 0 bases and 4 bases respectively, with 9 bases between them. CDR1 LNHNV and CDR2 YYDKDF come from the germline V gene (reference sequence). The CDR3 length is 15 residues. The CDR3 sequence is CATSRDRGYNEKLFF. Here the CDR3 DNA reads TGTGCCACCAGCAGAGACAGGGGATATAATGAAAAACTGTTTTTT.

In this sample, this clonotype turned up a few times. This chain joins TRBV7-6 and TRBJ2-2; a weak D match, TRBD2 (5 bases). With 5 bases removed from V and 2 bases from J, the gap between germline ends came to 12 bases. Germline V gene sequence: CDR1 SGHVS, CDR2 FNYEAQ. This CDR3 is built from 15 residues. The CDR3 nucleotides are TGTGCCAGCAGCCCTCGGACTGACAACACCGGGGAGCTGTTTTTT. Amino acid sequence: CASSPRTDNTGELFF.

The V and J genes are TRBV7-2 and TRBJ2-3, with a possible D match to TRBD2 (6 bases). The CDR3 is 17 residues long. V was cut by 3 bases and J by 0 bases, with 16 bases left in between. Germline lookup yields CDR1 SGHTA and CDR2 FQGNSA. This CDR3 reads CASSLGIGGRSTDTQYF. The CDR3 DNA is TGTGCCAGCAGCTTGGGGATCGGGGGACGTAGCACAGATACGCAGTATTTT.

CDR3 coding DNA: TGTGCCAGCAGCCCAATGATTACGGACGCCCATGGCTACACCTTC. As protein: CASSPMITDAHGYTF. The rearrangement links TRBV7-2 to TRBJ1-2; the D is unclear. The CDR3 is 15 amino acids. Germline loops: CDR1 SGHTA, CDR2 FQGNSA. The germline V and J ends were trimmed by 5 bases and 6 bases, with 19 bases remaining between them.

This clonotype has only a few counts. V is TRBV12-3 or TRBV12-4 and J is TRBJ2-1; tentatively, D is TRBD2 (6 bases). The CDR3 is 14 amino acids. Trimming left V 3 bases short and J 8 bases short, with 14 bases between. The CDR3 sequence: CASSFFGRGDEQFF. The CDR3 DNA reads TGTGCCAGCAGTTTTTTCGGGAGAGGGGATGAGCAGTTCTTC.

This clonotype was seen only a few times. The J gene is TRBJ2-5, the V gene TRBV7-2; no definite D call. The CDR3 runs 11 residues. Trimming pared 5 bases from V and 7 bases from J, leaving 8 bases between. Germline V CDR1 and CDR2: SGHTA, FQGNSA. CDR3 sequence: CASSPSVTQYF. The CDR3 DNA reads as TGTGCCAGCAGCCCCTCGGTGACCCAGTACTTC.

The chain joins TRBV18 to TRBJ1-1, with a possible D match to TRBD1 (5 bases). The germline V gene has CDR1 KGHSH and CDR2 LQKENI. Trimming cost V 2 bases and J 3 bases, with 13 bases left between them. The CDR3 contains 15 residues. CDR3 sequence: CASSPAGTGYTEAFF. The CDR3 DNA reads TGTGCCAGCTCACCAGCCGGGACGGGGTACACTGAAGCTTTCTTT.

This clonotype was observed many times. Here the CDR3 DNA reads TGTGCCAGCAGTCGAAGGGGGACTAGCGGGAGTAAGACCCAGTACTTC. Translated, it gives CASSRRGTSGSKTQYF. The V call is TRBV12-3 or TRBV12-4, the J call TRBJ2-5; 14 bases are a match to TRBD2. V trimming: 5 bases; J trimming: 6 bases; junction bases outside the gene matches: 8. The CDR3 extends over 16 amino acids.

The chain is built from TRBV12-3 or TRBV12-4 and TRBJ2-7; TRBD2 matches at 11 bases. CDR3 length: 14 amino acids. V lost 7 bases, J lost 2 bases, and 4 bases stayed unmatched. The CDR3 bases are TGTGCCAGCAAAAGACTAGCGGGGCCCTACGAGCAGTACTTC. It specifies CASKRLAGPYEQYF.

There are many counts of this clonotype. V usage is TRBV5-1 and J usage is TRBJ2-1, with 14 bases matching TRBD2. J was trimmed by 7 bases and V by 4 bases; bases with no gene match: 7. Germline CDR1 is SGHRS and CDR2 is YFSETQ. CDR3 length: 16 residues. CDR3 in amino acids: CASSPGTSGSLNEQFF. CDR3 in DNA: TGCGCCAGCAGCCCCGGGACTAGCGGGAGTCTTAATGAGCAGTTCTTC.